The 9 T cell receptor beta chains in this list originate from one sample, sequenced in a study of long-term antiretroviral therapy in people with HIV. Version v3.0 of the immunoSEQ assay was performed at survey level. TCRdb's table, derived via immunoSEQ multiplex PCR, lists solely in-frame clones and lacks some. The sample has 30,000 to 40,000 clones, about 85% seen once. Sequences were derived from unsorted PBMCs, sampled 1.1 years after starting antiretroviral therapy. The receptors were sampled from a man aged 18 to 29 with HIV.

This clone showed up just once. This chain uses TRBV7-2 with TRBJ1-1; D is unresolved. There are 11 residues in the CDR3. CDR1 SGHTA and CDR2 FQGNSA come from the germline V gene. V lost 2 bases, J lost 6 bases, and 4 bases lay in between. The CDR3 DNA reads as TGTGCCAGCAGCTTACGGGCTGAAGCTTTCTTT. Its protein is CASSLRAEAFF.

The chain is built from TRBV4-3 and TRBJ1-1, with D perhaps TRBD1 (6 bases). The ends were cut back, 8 bases at V and 4 bases at J, with 23 bases in the middle. Germline V gene sequence: CDR1 LGHNA, CDR2 YSLEER. CDR3 size: 16 residues. The CDR3 DNA reads TGCGCCAGCTTACCAAGCACGGGGGGGCTGGGCACTGAAGCTTTCTTT. It specifies CASLPSTGGLGTEAFF.

This chain joins TRBV6-5 and TRBJ2-3; 12 bases are shared with TRBD2. The CDR3 totals 15 residues. Trimming took 2 bases from V and 8 from J; bases not matched to a gene: 5. Germline values: CDR1 MNHEY, CDR2 SVGAGI. The CDR3 DNA sequence: TGTGCCAGCAGTTACGCTAGCGGGGGGGGAGGTACGCAGTATTTT. Its protein product is CASSYASGGGGTQYF.

This clone was seen only a few times. The V gene is TRBV5-6, the J gene TRBJ1-2; weak D call: TRBD1 (5 bases). CDR3 length: 16 amino acids. Trimming left V 0 bases short and J 3 bases short, with 15 bases between. CDR1 and CDR2 from the germline V gene are SGHDT and YYEEEE. CDR3 nucleotides: TGTGCCAGCAGCTTGGCGGACACCCCCATCCACTATGGCTACACCTTC. Its translation: CASSLADTPIHYGYTF.

The chain has TRBV7-9 and TRBJ2-7; D call uncertain. Germline V gene data show CDR1 as SEHNR and CDR2 as FQNEAQ (reference sequence). Trimming took 2 bases from V and 7 from J, leaving 9 bases between them. The CDR3 length is 12 residues. The CDR3 here is CASSLKGHEQYF. The CDR3 bases are TGTGCCAGCAGCTTAAAGGGTCATGAGCAGTACTTC.

The rearrangement links TRBV29-1 to TRBJ2-1, with D possibly matching TRBD2 (7 bases). Trimming stripped 8 bases from V and 2 bases from J, with 16 bases between. This CDR3 spans 14 amino acids. Germline V gene sequence: CDR1 SQVTM, CDR2 ANQGSEA. The CDR3 DNA reads as TGCAGCTCGAAGGGGGGGGGCGCCTACAATGAGCAGTTCTTC. Translating gives CSSKGGGAYNEQFF.

The chain links TRBV11-2 to TRBJ1-4; a weak D match, TRBD1 (5 bases). The CDR3 runs 13 residues. V was cut by 8 bases and J by 7 bases, with 14 bases left in between. Germline V gene data show CDR1 as SGHAT and CDR2 as FQNNGV. CDR3: CASGTQGSEKLFF. The CDR3 DNA sequence: TGTGCCAGCGGAACTCAGGGTAGTGAAAAACTGTTTTTT. Variable domain in full (rest from reference TRBV11-2 and TRBJ1-4): EAGVAQSPRYKIIEKRQSVAFWCNPISGHATLYWYQQILGQGPKLLIQFQNNGVVDDSQLPKDRFSAERLKGVDSTLKIQPAKLEDSAVYLCASGTQGSEKLFFGSGTQLSVL.

The rearrangement links TRBV25-1 to TRBJ1-1, with D uncertain. Germline V gene data show CDR1 as MGHDK and CDR2 as SYGVNS. This CDR3 contains 13 residues. V dropped 7 bases and J dropped 9 bases, with 18 bases sitting between them. The CDR3 loop is CASTSTVSEKAFF. The CDR3, as DNA: TGTGCCAGCACTTCGACCGTTTCGGAGAAAGCTTTCTTT.

This chain uses TRBV2 with TRBJ1-1, with 10 bases fitting TRBD1. From germline, CDR1 is SNHLY and CDR2 FYNNEI. CDR3 length: 18 residues. V was pared by 6 bases and J by 4 bases, with 17 bases of the junction left unmatched. CDR3: CASSKTGQGEIRSTEAFF. CDR3 DNA sequence: TGTGCCAGCAGCAAAACTGGACAGGGGGAAATCCGGAGCACTGAAGCTTTCTTT.